In this sample, the clone carrying this T cell receptor (beta chain) turned up many times. Antigen specificity is unknown. Using its own MiXCR run on the 5' RACE reads, TCRdb lists one record per CDR3 protein. The table shows roughly 30,000 distinct CDR3 sequences, with 20% to 30% occurring only once. Study-wide results and caveats: The TCR gene usage of tumor memory CD4+ T cells clustered together with blood and lymph node memory CD4+ cells and with lymph node naive CD4+ cells.

The CDR3 covers 17 residues. V lost 0 bases to trimming and J lost 3 bases; unmatched junction nucleotides: 10. Germline V gene lookup returns CDR1 SGHRS and CDR2 YFSETQ. Treg sorting used a CD4+CD25+CD127-/low gate. This TCR derives from a female donor with breast cancer. The source material was tumor-infiltrating Tregs sorted from the breast tumor. This rearrangement joins TRBV5-1 to TRBJ2-7; 9 bases align to TRBD2. The DNA for the CDR3 is TGCGCCAGCAGCTTGGCCCCCTCTAGCGGGACTAACTACGAGCAGTACTTC. Translation gives CASSLAPSSGTNYEQYF.